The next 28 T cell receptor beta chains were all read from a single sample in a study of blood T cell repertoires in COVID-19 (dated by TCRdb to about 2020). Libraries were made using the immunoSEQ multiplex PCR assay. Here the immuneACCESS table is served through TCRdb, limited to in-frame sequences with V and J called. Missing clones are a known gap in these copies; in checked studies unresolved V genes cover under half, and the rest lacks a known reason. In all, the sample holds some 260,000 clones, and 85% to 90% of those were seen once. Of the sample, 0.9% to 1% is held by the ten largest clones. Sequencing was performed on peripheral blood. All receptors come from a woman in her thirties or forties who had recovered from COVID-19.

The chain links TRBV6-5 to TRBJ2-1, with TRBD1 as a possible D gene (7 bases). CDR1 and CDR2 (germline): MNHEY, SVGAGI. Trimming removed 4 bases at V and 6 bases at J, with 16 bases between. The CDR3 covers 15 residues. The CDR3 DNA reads TGTGCCAGCAGTTTCCTCAGGGGGGTGGGCAATGAGCAGTTCTTC. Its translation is CASSFLRGVGNEQFF.

The CDR3: CASSQYRRAYEQYF. DNA of the CDR3: TGCGCCAGCAGTCAATACAGGCGAGCCTACGAGCAGTACTTC. The chain recombines TRBV23-1 with TRBJ2-7; a possible D gene is TRBD1 (5 bases). TRBV23-1 is noted as an ORF with a role that remains uncertain. This CDR3 is 14 amino acids long. Trimming left V 1 base short and J 2 bases short, with 9 bases between.

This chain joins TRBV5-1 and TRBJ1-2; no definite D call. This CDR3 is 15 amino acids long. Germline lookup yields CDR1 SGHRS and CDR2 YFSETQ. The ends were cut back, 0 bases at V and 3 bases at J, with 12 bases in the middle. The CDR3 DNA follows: TGCGCCAGCAGCTTGGCCCTACAAGCGGACTATGGCTACACCTTC. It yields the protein CASSLALQADYGYTF. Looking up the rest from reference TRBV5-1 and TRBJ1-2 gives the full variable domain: KAGVTQTPRYLIKTRGQQVTLSCSPISGHRSVSWYQQTPGQGLQFLFEYFSETQRNKGNFPGRFSGRQFSNSRSEMNVSTLELGDSALYLCASSLALQADYGYTFGSGTRLTVV.

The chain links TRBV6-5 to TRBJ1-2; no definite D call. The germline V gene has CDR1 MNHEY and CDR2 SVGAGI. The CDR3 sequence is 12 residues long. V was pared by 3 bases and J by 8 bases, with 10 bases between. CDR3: CASSYGPRGYTF. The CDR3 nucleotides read TGTGCCAGCAGTTATGGGCCTCGGGGCTACACCTTC.

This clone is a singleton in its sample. The CDR3 sequence is CAISIHRDSYNEQFF. DNA for the CDR3: TGTGCCATCAGCATCCACAGGGACTCCTACAATGAGCAGTTCTTC. The rearrangement uses TRBV10-3 and TRBJ2-1; D is possibly TRBD1 (6 bases). Per germline, CDR1 ENHRY and CDR2 SYGVKD. Trimming removed 6 bases from V and 0 bases from J, with 12 bases in between. This CDR3 comprises 15 residues.

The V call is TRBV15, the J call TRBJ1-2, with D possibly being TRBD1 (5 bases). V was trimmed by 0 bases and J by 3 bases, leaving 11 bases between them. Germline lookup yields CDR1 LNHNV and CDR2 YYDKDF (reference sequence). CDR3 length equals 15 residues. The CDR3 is CATSRDRVSDYGYTF. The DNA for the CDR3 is TGTGCCACCAGCAGAGACAGGGTCTCGGACTATGGCTACACCTTC.

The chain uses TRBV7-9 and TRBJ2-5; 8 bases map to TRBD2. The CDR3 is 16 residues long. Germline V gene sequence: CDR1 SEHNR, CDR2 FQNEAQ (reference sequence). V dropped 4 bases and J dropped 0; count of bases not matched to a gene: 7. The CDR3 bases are TGTGCCAGCAGCTACCGACTAGCGAGCTACCAAGAGACCCAGTACTTC. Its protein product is CASSYRLASYQETQYF. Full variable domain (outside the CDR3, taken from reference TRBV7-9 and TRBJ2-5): DTGVSQNPRHKITKRGQNVTFRCDPISEHNRLYWYRQTLGQGPEFLTYFQNEAQLEKSRLLSDRFSAERPKGSFSTLEIQRTEQGDSAMYLCASSYRLASYQETQYFGPGTRLLVL.

The CDR3 loop reads CASSLLGELGGEGYEQYV. CDR3 nucleotide sequence: TGTGCCAGCAGCTTATTAGGGGAATTGGGGGGAGAGGGGTACGAGCAGTACGTC. The chain carries TRBV11-3 and TRBJ2-7; D perhaps matches TRBD2 (6 bases). Trimming removed 2 bases from V and 4 bases from J, with 24 bases in between. This CDR3 has 18 amino acids. Per the germline V gene, CDR1 is SGHNT and CDR2 is YENEEA.

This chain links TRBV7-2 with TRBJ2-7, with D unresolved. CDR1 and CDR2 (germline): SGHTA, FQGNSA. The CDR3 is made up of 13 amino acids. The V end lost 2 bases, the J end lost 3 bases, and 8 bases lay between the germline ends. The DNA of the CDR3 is TGTGCCAGCAGCTTAACACCTGACTACGAGCAGTACTTC. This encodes CASSLTPDYEQYF.

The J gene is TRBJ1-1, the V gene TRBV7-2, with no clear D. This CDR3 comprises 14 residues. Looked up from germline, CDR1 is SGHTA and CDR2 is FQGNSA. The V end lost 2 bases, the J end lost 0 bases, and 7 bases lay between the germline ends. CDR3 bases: TGTGCCAGCAGCTTATTATCGGTGAACACTGAAGCTTTCTTT. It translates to CASSLLSVNTEAFF.

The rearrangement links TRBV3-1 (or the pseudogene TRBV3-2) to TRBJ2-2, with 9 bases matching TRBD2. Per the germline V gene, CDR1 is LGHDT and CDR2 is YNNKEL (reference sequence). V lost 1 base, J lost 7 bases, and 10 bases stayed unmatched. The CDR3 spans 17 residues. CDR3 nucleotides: TGTGCCAGCAGCCAAGGATGGGCTAGCGGGACTGGCGGGGAGCTGTTTTTT. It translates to CASSQGWASGTGGELFF.

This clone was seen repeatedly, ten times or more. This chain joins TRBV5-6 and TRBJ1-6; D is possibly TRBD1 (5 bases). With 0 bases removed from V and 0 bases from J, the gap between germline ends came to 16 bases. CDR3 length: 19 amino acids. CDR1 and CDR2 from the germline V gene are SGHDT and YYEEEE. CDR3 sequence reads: CASSLEAGYGASYNSPLHF. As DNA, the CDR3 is TGTGCCAGCAGCTTGGAGGCAGGGTATGGGGCCTCCTATAATTCACCCCTCCACTTT.

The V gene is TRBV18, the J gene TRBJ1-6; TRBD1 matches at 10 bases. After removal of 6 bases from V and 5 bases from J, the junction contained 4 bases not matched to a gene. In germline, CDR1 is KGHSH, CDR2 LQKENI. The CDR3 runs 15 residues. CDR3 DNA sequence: TGTGCCAGCTCTCGGGACAGGGGCCATAATTCACCCCTCCACTTT. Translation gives CASSRDRGHNSPLHF.

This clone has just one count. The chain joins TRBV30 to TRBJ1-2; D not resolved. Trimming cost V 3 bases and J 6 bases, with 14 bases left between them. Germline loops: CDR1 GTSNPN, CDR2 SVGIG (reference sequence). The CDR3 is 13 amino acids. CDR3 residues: CAWSPGGIHGYTF. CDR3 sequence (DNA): TGTGCCTGGAGCCCGGGAGGGATTCATGGCTACACCTTC.

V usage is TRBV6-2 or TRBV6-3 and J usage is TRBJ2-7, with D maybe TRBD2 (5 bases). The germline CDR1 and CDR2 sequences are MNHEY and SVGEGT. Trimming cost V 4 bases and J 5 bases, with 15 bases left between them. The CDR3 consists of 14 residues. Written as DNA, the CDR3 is TGTGCCAGCAGTTCTCCCGCGTGGGAGAACGAGCAGTACTTC. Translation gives CASSSPAWENEQYF.

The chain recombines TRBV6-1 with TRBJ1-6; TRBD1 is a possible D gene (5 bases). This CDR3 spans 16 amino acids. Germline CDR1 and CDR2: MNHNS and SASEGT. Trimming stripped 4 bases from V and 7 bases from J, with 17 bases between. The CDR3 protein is CASSGANQRGNSPLHF. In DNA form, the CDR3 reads TGTGCCAGCAGTGGCGCCAACCAAAGGGGAAATTCACCCCTCCACTTT.

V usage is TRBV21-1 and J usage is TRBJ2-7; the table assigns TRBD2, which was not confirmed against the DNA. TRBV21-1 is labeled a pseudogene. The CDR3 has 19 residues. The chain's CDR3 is CASNKAGSGASSSSYEQYV. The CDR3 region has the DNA TGTGCCAGCAACAAGGCGGGGAGCGGGGCTTCTTCTAGCTCCTACGAGCAGTACGTC.

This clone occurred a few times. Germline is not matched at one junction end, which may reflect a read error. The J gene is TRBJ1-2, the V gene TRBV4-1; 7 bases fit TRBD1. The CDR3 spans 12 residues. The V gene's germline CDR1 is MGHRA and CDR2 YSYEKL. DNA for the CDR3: TGCGCCAGCAGCCAAGATGACAGGGAGAAGGGGTTC. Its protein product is CASSQDDREKGF.

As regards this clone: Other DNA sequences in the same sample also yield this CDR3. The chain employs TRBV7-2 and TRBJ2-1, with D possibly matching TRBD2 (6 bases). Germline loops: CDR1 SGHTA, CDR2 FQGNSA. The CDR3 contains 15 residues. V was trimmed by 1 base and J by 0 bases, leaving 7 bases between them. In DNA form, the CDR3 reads TGTGCCAGCAGCTTAGGGAGGGGCTCCTACAATGAGCAGTTCTTC. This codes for CASSLGRGSYNEQFF.

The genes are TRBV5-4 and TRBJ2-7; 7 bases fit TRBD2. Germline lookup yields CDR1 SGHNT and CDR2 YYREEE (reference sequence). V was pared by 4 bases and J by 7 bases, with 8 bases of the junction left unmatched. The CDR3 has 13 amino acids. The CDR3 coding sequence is TGTGCCAGCAGCCCGGGCGGGAGTGGGGAGCAGTACTTC. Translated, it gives CASSPGGSGEQYF.

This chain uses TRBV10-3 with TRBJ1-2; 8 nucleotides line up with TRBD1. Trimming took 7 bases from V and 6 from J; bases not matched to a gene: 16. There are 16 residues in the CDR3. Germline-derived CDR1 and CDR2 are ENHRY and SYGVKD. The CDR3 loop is CAITEWTGRGGHGYTF. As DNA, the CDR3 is TGTGCCATCACCGAATGGACAGGGCGAGGGGGACATGGCTACACCTTC.

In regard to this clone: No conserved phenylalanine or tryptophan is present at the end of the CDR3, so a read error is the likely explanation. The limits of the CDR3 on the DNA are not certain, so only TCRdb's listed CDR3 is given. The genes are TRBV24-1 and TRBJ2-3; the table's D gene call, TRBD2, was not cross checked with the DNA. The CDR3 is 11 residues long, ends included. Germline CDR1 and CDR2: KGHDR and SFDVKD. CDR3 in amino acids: CATRGGVASGS.

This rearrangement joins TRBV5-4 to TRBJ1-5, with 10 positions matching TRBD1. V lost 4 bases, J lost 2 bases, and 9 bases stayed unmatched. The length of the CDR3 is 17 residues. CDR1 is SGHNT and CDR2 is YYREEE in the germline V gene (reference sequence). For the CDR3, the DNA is TGTGCCAGCAGCCGAACCGCCGGGACAGGGGGCAATCAGCCCCAGCATTTT. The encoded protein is CASSRTAGTGGNQPQHF. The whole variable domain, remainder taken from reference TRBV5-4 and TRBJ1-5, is ETGVTQSPTHLIKTRGQQVTLRCSSQSGHNTVSWYQQALGQGPQFIFQYYREEENGRGNFPPRFSGLQFPNYSSELNVNALELDDSALYLCASSRTAGTGGNQPQHFGDGTRLSIL.

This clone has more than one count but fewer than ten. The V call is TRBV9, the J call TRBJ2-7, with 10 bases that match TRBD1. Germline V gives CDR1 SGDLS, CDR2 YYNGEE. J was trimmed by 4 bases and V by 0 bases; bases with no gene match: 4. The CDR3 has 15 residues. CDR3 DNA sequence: TGTGCCAGCAGCGTAGGGACAGGGGGTAGTTACGAGCAGTACTTC. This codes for CASSVGTGGSYEQYF.

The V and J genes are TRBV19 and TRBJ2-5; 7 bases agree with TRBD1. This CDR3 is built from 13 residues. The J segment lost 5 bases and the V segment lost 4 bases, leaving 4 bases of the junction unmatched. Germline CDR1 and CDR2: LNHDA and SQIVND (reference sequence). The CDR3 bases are TGTGCCAGTAGTACGACAGGGATGGAGACCCAGTACTTC. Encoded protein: CASSTTGMETQYF.

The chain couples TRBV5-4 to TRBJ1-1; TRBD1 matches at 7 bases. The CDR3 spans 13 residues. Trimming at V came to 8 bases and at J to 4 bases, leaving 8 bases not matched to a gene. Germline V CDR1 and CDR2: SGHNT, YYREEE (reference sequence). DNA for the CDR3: TGTGCCAGTAGAACACAGGGGCCCACTGAAGCTTTCTTT. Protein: CASRTQGPTEAFF.

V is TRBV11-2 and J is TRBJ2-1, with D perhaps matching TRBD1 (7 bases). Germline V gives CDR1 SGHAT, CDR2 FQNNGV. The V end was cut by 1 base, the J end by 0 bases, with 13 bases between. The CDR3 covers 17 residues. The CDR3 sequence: CASSLVQGGGSYNEQFF. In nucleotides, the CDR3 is TGTGCCAGCAGCTTAGTGCAGGGGGGAGGCTCCTACAATGAGCAGTTCTTC.

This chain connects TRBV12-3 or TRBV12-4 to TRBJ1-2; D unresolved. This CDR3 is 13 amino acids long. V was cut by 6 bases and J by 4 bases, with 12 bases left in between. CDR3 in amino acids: CASSYLERYGYTF. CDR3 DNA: TGTGCCAGCAGCTATCTGGAGCGCTATGGCTACACCTTC.